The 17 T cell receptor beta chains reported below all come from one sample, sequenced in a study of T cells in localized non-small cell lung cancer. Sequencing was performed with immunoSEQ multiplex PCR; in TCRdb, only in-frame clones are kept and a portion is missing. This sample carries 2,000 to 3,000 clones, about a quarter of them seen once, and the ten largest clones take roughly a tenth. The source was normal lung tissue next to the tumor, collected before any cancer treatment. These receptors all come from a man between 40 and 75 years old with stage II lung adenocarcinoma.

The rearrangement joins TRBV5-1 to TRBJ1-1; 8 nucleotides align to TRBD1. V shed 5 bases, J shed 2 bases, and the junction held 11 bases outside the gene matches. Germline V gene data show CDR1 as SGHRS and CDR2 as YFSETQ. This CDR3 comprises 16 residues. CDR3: CASRRWTGTSNTEAFF. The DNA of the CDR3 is TGCGCCAGCAGACGTTGGACAGGGACCTCCAACACTGAAGCTTTCTTT.

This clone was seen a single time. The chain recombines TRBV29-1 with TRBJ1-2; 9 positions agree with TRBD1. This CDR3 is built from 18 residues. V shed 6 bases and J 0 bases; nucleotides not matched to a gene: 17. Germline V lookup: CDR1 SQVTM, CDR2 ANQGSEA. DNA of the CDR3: TGCAGCGTCCACGACAGGGGGGCCGCGAGTCCGGCTAACTATGGCTACACCTTC. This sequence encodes CSVHDRGAASPANYGYTF.

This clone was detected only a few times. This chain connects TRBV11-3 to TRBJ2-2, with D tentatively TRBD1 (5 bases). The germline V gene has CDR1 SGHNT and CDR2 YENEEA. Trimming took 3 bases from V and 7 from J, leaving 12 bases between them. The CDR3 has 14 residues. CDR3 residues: CASSLSRVRGELFF. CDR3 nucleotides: TGTGCCAGCAGCTTGTCCAGGGTGCGCGGGGAGCTGTTTTTT.

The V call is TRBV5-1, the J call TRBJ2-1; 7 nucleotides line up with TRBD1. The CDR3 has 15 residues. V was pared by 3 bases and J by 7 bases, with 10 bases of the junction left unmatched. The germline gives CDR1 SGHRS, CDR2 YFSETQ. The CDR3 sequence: CASSSSGTAQNEQFF. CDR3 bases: TGCGCCAGCAGCTCGTCCGGGACAGCCCAGAATGAGCAGTTCTTC.

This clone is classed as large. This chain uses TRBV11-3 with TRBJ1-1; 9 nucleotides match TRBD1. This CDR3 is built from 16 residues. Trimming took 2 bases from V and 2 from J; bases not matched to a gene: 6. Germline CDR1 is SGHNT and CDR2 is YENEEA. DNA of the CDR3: TGTGCCAGCAGCTTACGGGACAGGGCCGGAAACACTGAAGCTTTCTTT. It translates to CASSLRDRAGNTEAFF. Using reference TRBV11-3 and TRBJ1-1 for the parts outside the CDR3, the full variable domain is EAGVVQSPRYKIIEKKQPVAFWCNPISGHNTLYWYLQNLGQGPELLIRYENEEAVDDSQLPKDRFSAERLKGVDSTLKIQPAELGDSAVYLCASSLRDRAGNTEAFFGQGTRLTVV.

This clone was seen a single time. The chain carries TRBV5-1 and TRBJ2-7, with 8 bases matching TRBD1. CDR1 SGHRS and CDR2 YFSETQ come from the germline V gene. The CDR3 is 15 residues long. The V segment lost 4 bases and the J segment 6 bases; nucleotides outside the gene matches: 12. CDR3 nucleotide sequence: TGCGCCAGCAGCCACAACAGGGGGTTGCTCATCGAGCAGTACTTC. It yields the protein CASSHNRGLLIEQYF.

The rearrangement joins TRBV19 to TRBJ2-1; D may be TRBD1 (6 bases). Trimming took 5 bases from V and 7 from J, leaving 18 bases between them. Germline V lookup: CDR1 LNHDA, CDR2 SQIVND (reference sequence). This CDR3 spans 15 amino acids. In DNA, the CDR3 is TGTGCCAGTAGTCCTCCCCCGAGGGGGACGAATGAGCAGTTCTTC. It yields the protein CASSPPPRGTNEQFF.

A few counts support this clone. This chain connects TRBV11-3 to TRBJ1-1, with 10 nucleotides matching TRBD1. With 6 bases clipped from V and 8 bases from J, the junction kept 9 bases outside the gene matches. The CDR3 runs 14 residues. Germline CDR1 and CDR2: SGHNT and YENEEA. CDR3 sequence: CASRQDRGNVEAFF. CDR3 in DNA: TGTGCCAGCAGACAGGACAGGGGGAATGTAGAAGCTTTCTTT.

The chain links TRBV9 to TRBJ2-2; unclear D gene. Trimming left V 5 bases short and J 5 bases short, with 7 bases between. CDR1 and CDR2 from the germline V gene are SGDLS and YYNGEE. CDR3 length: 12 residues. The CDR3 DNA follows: TGTGCCAGCAGACTACTTACCGGGGAGCTGTTTTTT. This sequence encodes CASRLLTGELFF.

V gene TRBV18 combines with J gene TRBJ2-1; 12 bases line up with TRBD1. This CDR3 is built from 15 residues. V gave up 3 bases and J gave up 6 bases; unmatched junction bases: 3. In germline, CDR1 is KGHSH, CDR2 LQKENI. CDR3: CASSPGTGGFNEQFF. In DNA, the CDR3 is TGTGCCAGCTCACCGGGGACAGGGGGCTTCAATGAGCAGTTCTTC.

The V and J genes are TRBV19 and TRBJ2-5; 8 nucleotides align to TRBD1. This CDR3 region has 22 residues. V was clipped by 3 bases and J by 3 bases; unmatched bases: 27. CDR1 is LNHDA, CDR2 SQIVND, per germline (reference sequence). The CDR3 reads CASSISSTTGLNQGAREETQYF. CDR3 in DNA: TGTGCCAGTAGTATTTCTTCCACCACAGGCCTCAACCAGGGGGCGCGGGAAGAGACCCAGTACTTC.

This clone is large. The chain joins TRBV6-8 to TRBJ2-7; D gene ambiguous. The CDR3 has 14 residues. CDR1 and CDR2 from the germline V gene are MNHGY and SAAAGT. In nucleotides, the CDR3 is TGTGCCAGCAGTGACTCCCCCGGCCCCTACGAGCAGTACGTC. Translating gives CASSDSPGPYEQYV.

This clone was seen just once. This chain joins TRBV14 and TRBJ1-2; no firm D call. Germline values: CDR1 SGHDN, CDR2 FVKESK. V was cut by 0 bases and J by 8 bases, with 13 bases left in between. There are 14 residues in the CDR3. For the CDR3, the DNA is TGTGCCAGCAGCCAAGATATGGTCACCGGGGGCTACACCTTC. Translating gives CASSQDMVTGGYTF.

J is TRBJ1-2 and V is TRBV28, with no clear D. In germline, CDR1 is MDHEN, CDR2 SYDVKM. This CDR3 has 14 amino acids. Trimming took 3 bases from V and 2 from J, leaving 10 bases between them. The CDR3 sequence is CASSLRLTNYGYTF. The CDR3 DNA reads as TGTGCCAGCAGTTTGAGACTGACCAACTATGGCTACACCTTC.

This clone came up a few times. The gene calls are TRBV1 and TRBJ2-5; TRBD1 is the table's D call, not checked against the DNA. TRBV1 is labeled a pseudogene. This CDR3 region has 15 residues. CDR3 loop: CASSQLMAGQETQYF. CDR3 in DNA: TGCGCCAGCAGCCAACTCATGGCAGGGCAAGAGACCCAGTACTTC.

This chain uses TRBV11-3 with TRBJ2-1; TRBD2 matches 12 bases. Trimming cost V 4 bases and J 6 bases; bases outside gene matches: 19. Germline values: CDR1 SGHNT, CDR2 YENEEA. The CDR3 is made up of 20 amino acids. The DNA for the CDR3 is TGTGCCAGCAGCTCCCTCGCCCCTCAGGCTAGCGGGGGGGCCTTCAATGAGCAGTTCTTC. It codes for CASSSLAPQASGGAFNEQFF. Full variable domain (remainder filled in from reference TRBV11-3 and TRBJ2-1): EAGVVQSPRYKIIEKKQPVAFWCNPISGHNTLYWYLQNLGQGPELLIRYENEEAVDDSQLPKDRFSAERLKGVDSTLKIQPAELGDSAVYLCASSSLAPQASGGAFNEQFFGPGTRLTVL.

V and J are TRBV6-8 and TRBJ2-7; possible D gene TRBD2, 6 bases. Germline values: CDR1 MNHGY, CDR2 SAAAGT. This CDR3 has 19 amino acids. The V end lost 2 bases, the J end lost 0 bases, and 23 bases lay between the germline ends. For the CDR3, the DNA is TGTGCCAGCAGTTACAGTTCTATTTTAGGTGCGGGGAGCTCCTACGAGCAGTACTTC. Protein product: CASSYSSILGAGSSYEQYF.